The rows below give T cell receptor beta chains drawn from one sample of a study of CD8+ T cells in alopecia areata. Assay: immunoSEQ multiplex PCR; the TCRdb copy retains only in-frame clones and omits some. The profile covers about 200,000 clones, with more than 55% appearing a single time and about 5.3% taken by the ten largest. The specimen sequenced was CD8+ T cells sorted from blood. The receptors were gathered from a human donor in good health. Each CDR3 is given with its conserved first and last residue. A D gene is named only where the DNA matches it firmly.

CDR3 protein: CASSQERGREQYF
J gene: TRBJ2-7
V gene: TRBV4-1
D gene: -

CDR3 protein: CASSVHRRSGRSAGANVLTF
J gene: TRBJ2-6
V gene: TRBV9
D gene: -

CDR3 protein: CASSQDPTDPPRRGYTF
J gene: TRBJ1-2
V gene: TRBV4-1
D gene: -

CDR3 protein: CASKAAAGRTEAFF
J gene: TRBJ1-1
V gene: TRBV27
D gene: -

CDR3 protein: CASSPQGASYEQYF
J gene: TRBJ2-7
V gene: TRBV19
D gene: TRBD1

CDR3 protein: CASSSGASGVYEQYF
J gene: TRBJ2-7
V gene: TRBV4-2
D gene: TRBD2

CDR3 protein: CSATHDTF
J gene: TRBJ1-2
V gene: TRBV20-1
D gene: -

CDR3 protein: CASSLGTGGEFSYEQYF
J gene: TRBJ2-7
V gene: TRBV7-3
D gene: TRBD1

CDR3 protein: CASRKGIRYGYTF
J gene: TRBJ1-2
V gene: TRBV6-5
D gene: -

CDR3 protein: CASSLEENEQFF
J gene: TRBJ2-1
V gene: TRBV11-3
D gene: -

CDR3 protein: CASSPEGGWNYGYTF
J gene: TRBJ1-2
V gene: TRBV5-1
D gene: -

CDR3 protein: CASSLAGGTYQPQHF
J gene: TRBJ1-5
V gene: TRBV7-2
D gene: TRBD1

CDR3 protein: CASSASSWAVTQPQHF
J gene: TRBJ1-5
V gene: TRBV2
D gene: -

CDR3 protein: CASSPQGPTYEQYF
J gene: TRBJ2-7
V gene: TRBV18
D gene: -

CDR3 protein: CASRKSATNLEQYF
J gene: TRBJ2-7
V gene: TRBV2
D gene: -

CDR3 protein: CASSTRDGGYTF
J gene: TRBJ1-2
V gene: TRBV27
D gene: -

CDR3 protein: CASSSPGGRYEQFF
J gene: TRBJ2-1
V gene: TRBV5-1
D gene: -

CDR3 protein: CSVRAGDTGELFF
J gene: TRBJ2-2
V gene: TRBV29-1
D gene: TRBD2

CDR3 protein: CASSPEGGRSNQPQHF
J gene: TRBJ1-5
V gene: TRBV5-6
D gene: -

CDR3 protein: CASSESVYQETQYF
J gene: TRBJ2-5
V gene: TRBV2
D gene: -

CDR3 protein: CASRLGDPLNTEAFF
J gene: TRBJ1-1
V gene: TRBV19
D gene: -

CDR3 protein: CASSPPLVNEQFF
J gene: TRBJ2-1
V gene: TRBV11-2
D gene: -

CDR3 protein: CASSLSGNQPQHF
J gene: TRBJ1-5
V gene: TRBV27
D gene: -

CDR3 protein: CSVEEARMWGYTF
J gene: TRBJ1-2
V gene: TRBV29-1
D gene: -

CDR3 protein: CASSSRLGTEAFF
J gene: TRBJ1-1
V gene: TRBV5-6
D gene: -

CDR3 protein: CASSLYGRVRTEAFF
J gene: TRBJ1-1
V gene: TRBV27
D gene: -

CDR3 protein: CASKFRDGEAFF
J gene: TRBJ1-1
V gene: TRBV6-5
D gene: -

CDR3 protein: CSVEVRGLDNEQFF
J gene: TRBJ2-1
V gene: TRBV29-1
D gene: TRBD1

CDR3 protein: CSVVQQNLEAFF
J gene: TRBJ1-1
V gene: TRBV29-1
D gene: -

CDR3 protein: CASSSRGRGFF
J gene: TRBJ2-7
V gene: TRBV25-1
D gene: TRBD1

CDR3 protein: CASSLWDSYQETQYF
J gene: TRBJ2-5
V gene: TRBV5-4
D gene: TRBD1

CDR3 protein: CASSLALTDTQYF
J gene: TRBJ2-3
V gene: TRBV7-7
D gene: -

CDR3 protein: CSARVGRGYTF
J gene: TRBJ1-2
V gene: TRBV20-1
D gene: -

CDR3 protein: CASSLVGTYEAFF
J gene: TRBJ1-1
V gene: TRBV7-9
D gene: -

CDR3 protein: CASSTSGGAFYEQYF
J gene: TRBJ2-7
V gene: TRBV5-1
D gene: TRBD2

CDR3 protein: CASSQGQGEQPQHF
J gene: TRBJ1-5
V gene: TRBV7-9
D gene: TRBD1

CDR3 protein: CASSSGTGNYEQYF
J gene: TRBJ2-7
V gene: TRBV5-6
D gene: TRBD1

CDR3 protein: CSARGDPETQYF
J gene: TRBJ2-5
V gene: TRBV29-1
D gene: -

CDR3 protein: CATSPKAVVNQPQHF
J gene: TRBJ1-5
V gene: TRBV15
D gene: -

CDR3 protein: CASSLGLAGGLRNEQFF
J gene: TRBJ2-1
V gene: TRBV7-2
D gene: TRBD2

CDR3 protein: CASSFSYEQYF
J gene: TRBJ2-7
V gene: TRBV5-1
D gene: -

CDR3 protein: CASSPLTEQYF
J gene: TRBJ2-7
V gene: TRBV7-9
D gene: -